The rows below give T cell receptor beta chains drawn from one sample of a study of shared clonotypes between healthy human individuals. The assay was immunoSEQ multiplex PCR, and TCRdb's table has in-frame clones only and misses some. The data hold about 1 million clones, with approximately 76% observed a single time. The specimen sequenced was memory CD4+ T cells sorted from blood. The origin of the receptors is a man younger than 35 in good health. Each CDR3 is given with its conserved first and last residue. A D gene is named only where the DNA matches it firmly. Clone size is given for some rows only: seen once, a few or many times, or a class if the clone is expanded.

TRBV7-9,TRBJ1-1,.,.,TGTGCCAGCAGCCAAAGAACAGACACTGAAGCTTTCTTT,CASSQRTDTEAFF
TRBV6-5,TRBJ1-1,few,.,TGTGCCAGCGGACACACTGAAGCTTTCTTT,CASGHTEAFF
TRBV4-3,TRBJ1-3,few,.,TGCGCCAGCAGCCAAGACAGGGTCTCTGGAAACACCATATATTTT,CASSQDRVSGNTIYF
TRBV21-1,TRBJ1-2,.,.,TGTGCCAGCAGCTCCACTCTTTACCTGGAGTGGACAGGAGTCCCCTATGGCTACACCTTC,CASSSTLYLEWTGVPYGYTF
TRBV5-1,TRBJ2-3,.,.,TGCGCCAGCAGCACGGGGGGCAGAGGAGATACGCAGTATTTT,CASSTGGRGDTQYF
TRBV9,TRBJ2-7,.,TRBD1,TGTGCCAGCAGCGGGGGACAGGGGTCCTACGAGCAGTACTTC,CASSGGQGSYEQYF
TRBV11-2,TRBJ1-1,.,.,TGTGCCAGCAGCATGGGAAAGGGGTATTCGAACACTGAAGCTTTCTTT,CASSMGKGYSNTEAFF
TRBV6-5,TRBJ1-1,.,.,TGTGCCAGCAGTGGACCGTTGAACACTGAAGCTTTCTTT,CASSGPLNTEAFF
TRBV18,TRBJ1-1,.,.,TGTGCCAGCTCACGGGCGGATATGGGAACGGGAGCTGAAGCTTTCTTT,CASSRADMGTGAEAFF
TRBV9,TRBJ2-5,.,TRBD2,TGTGCCAGCAGCGTAGGGCTAGCGGGAGGGCAAGTGGGGGAGACCCAGTACTTC,CASSVGLAGGQVGETQYF
TRBV5-1,TRBJ2-7,few,.,TGCGCCAGCAGCTTGGGCGGGGTGTACGAGCAGTACTTC,CASSLGGVYEQYF
TRBV5-1,TRBJ2-2,.,.,TGCGCCAGCAGCTTGGAGGGGATAAGGACCGGGGAGCTGTTTTTT,CASSLEGIRTGELFF
TRBV4-1,TRBJ1-5,once,.,TGCGCCAGCAGCCAACATTACGACAGAAACAATCAGCCCCAGCATTTT,CASSQHYDRNNQPQHF
TRBV5-1,TRBJ1-2,few,.,TGCGCCAGCAGCTTGACAGGTGACTATGGCTACACCTTC,CASSLTGDYGYTF
TRBV6-1,TRBJ1-1,.,TRBD1,TGTGCCAGCAGTCAGGACAGGGGGGTCACTGAAGCTTTCTTT,CASSQDRGVTEAFF
TRBV21-1,TRBJ2-7,.,.,TGTGCCAGCAGCAAAGAGAGGACAGGAGGTGAATACGAGCAGTACTTC,CASSKERTGGEYEQYF
TRBV28,TRBJ1-4,few,.,TGTGCCAGCAGGCCAGGGCTCGCTAATGAAAAACTGTTTTTT,CASRPGLANEKLFF
TRBV5-1,TRBJ2-3,few,.,TGCGCCAGCAGCAAGGTTGGCGAACGCACAGATACGCAGTATTTT,CASSKVGERTDTQYF
TRBV14,TRBJ1-1,.,.,TGTGCCAGCAGCCTTTATGGAGTATCGAACACTGAAGCTTTCTTT,CASSLYGVSNTEAFF
TRBV11-2,TRBJ1-4,.,TRBD1,TGTGCCAGCAGCCGGACAGGTCGTGAACTGTTTTTT,CASSRTGRELFF
TRBV28,TRBJ1-1,.,.,TGTGCCAGCAGCTCTTTCACAGGGAACACTGAAGCTTTCTTT,CASSSFTGNTEAFF
TRBV7-9,TRBJ2-2,few,.,TGTGCCAGCAGCTTAATGGAGTGGAGGGATCGAGCCGGGGAGCTGTTTTTT,CASSLMEWRDRAGELFF
TRBV19,TRBJ2-2,.,.,TGTGCCAGCGGGGGGCCGGCGGGAGCAACCGGGGAGCTGTTTTTT,CASGGPAGATGELFF